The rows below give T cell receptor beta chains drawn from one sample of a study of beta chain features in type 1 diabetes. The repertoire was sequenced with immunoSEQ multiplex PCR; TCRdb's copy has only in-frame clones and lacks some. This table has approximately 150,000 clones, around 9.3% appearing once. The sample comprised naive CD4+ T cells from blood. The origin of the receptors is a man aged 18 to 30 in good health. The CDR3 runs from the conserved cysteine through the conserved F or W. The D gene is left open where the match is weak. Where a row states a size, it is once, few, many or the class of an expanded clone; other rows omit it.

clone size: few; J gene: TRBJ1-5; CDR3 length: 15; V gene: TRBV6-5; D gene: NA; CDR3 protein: CASSYSGVSNQPQHF; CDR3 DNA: TGTGCCAGCAGTTACTCCGGGGTATCCAATCAGCCCCAGCATTTT
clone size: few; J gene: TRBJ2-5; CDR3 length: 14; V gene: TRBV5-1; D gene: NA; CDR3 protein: CASSSYGARETQYF; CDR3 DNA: TGCGCCAGCAGCTCGTATGGGGCCCGGGAGACCCAGTACTTC
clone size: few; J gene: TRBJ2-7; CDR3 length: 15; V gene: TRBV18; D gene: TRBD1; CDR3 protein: CASSTYGTGPYEQYF; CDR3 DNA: TGTGCCAGCTCAACTTACGGGACAGGGCCCTACGAGCAGTACTTC
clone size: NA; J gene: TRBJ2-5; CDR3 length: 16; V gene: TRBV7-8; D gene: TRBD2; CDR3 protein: CASSFLAGGQQETQYF; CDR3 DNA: TGTGCCAGCAGCTTCTTAGCGGGGGGACAGCAAGAGACCCAGTACTTC
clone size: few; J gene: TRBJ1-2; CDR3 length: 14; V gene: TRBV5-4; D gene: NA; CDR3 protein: CASSLVSLNYGYTF; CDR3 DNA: TGTGCCAGCAGCTTGGTTTCCCTTAACTATGGCTACACCTTC
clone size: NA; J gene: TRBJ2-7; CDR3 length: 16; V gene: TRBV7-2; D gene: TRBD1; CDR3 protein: CASSSRPGQGTYEQYF; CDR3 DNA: TGTGCCAGCAGCTCCCGACCGGGACAGGGGACCTACGAGCAGTACTTC
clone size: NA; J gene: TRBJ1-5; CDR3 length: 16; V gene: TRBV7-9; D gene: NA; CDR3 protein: CASSTSQGISNQPQHF; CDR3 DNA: TGTGCCAGCAGCACATCACAGGGTATCAGCAATCAGCCCCAGCATTTT
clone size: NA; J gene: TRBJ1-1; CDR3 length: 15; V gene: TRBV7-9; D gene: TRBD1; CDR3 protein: CASSPRQGGNTEAFF; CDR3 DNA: TGTGCCAGCAGTCCTAGACAGGGGGGGAACACTGAAGCTTTCTTT
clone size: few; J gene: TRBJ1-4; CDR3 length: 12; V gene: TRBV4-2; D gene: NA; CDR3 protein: CASSQVNEKLFF; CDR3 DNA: TGTGCCAGCAGCCAAGTAAATGAAAAACTGTTTTTT
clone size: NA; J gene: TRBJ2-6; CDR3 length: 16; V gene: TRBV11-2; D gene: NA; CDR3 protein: CASSLQGFSGANVLTF; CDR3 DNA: TGTGCCAGCAGTCTACAGGGATTCTCTGGGGCCAACGTCCTGACTTTC
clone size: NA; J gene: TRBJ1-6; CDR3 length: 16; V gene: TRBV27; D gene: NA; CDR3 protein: CASSQIQALGNSPLHF; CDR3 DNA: TGTGCCAGCAGCCAAATCCAGGCCTTGGGTAATTCACCCCTCCACTTT
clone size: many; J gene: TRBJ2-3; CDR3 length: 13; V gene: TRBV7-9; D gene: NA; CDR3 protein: CASSSSVTGTQYF; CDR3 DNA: TGTGCCAGCAGTTCTAGCGTCACGGGTACGCAGTATTTT
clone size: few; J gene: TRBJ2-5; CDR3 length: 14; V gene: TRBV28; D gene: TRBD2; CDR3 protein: CASSRLAGGETQYF; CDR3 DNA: TGTGCCAGCAGCCGACTAGCGGGGGGAGAGACCCAGTACTTC
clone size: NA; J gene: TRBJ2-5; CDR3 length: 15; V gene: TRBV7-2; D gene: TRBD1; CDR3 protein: CASSSRQGSGETQYF; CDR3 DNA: TGTGCCAGCAGCTCACGACAGGGGTCGGGAGAGACCCAGTACTTC
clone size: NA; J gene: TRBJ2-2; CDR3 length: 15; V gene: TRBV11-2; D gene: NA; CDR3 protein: CASSPISPSTGELFF; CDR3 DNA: TGTGCCAGCAGCCCCATTAGCCCTAGCACCGGGGAGCTGTTTTTT
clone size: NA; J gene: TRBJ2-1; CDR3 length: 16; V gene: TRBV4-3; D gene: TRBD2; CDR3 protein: CASSQDPPGGYNEQFF; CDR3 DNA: TGCGCCAGCAGCCAAGACCCCCCGGGGGGGTACAATGAGCAGTTCTTC
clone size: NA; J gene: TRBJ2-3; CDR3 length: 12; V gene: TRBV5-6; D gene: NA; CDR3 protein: CASSWSGLLGYF; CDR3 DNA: TGTGCCAGCAGCTGGTCAGGGCTCCTCGGGTATTTT
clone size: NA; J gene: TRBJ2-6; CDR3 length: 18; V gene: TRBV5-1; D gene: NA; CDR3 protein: CASSLDSLQPSGANVLTF; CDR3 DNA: TGCGCCAGCAGCTTGGACAGTCTTCAGCCCTCTGGGGCCAACGTCCTGACTTTC
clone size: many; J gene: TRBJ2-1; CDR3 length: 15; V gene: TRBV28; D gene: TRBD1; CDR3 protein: CASSGRGQSYNEQFF; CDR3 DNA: TGTGCCAGCAGTGGCCGGGGACAGTCCTACAATGAGCAGTTCTTC
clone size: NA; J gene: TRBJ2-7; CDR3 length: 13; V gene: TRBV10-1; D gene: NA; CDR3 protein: CASSGVTGSEQYF; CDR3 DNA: TGCGCCAGCAGTGGGGTGACAGGCTCCGAGCAGTACTTC
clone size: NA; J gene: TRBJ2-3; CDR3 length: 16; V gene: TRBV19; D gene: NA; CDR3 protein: CASSSRDTSPTDTQYF; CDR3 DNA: TGTGCCAGTAGTAGCCGGGACACAAGTCCCACAGATACGCAGTATTTT
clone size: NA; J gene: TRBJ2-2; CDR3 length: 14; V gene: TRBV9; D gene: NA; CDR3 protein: CASSVITNTGELFF; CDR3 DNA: TGTGCCAGCAGCGTAATAACGAACACCGGGGAGCTGTTTTTT
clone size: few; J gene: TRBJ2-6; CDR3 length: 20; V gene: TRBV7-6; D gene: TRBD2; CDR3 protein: CASSPRGLAGISSGANVLTF; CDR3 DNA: TGTGCCAGCAGCCCAAGGGGACTAGCGGGAATCAGCTCTGGGGCCAACGTCCTGACTTTC
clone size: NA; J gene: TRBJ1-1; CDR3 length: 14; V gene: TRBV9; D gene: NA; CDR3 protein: CASSLQGANTEAFF; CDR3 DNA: TGTGCCAGCAGCCTACAGGGTGCGAACACTGAAGCTTTCTTT
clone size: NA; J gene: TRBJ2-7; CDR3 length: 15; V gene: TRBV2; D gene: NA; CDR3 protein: CASSDGVQGGYEQYF; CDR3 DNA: TGTGCCAGCAGTGATGGGGTACAGGGTGGTTACGAGCAGTACTTC
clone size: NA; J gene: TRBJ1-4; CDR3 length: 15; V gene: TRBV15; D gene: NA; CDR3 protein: CATRGQVATNEKLFF; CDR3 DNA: TGTGCCACCAGAGGACAAGTTGCAACTAATGAAAAACTGTTTTTT
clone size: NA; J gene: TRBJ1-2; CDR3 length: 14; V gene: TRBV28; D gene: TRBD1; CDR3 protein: CASSLPGQGKSYTF; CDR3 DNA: TGTGCCAGCAGTTTACCCGGACAGGGAAAGAGCTACACCTTC
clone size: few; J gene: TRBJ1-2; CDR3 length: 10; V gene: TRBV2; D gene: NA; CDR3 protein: CASGGIGYTF; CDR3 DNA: TGTGCCAGCGGGGGGATTGGCTACACCTTC
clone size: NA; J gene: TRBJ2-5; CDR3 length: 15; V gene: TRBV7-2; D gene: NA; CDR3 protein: CASSIQSVVQETQYF; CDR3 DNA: TGTGCCAGCAGCATACAAAGCGTAGTTCAAGAGACCCAGTACTTC
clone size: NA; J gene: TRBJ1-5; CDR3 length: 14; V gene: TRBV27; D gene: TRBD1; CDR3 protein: CASSRDRGGQPQHF; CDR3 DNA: TGTGCCAGCAGTAGGGACAGGGGAGGACAGCCCCAGCATTTT
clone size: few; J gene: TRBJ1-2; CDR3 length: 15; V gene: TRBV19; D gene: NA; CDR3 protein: CASSTRQQFNYGYTF; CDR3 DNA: TGTGCCAGTAGTACTCGACAGCAGTTTAACTATGGCTACACCTTC
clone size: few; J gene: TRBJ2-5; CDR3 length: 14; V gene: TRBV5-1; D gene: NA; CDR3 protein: CASSTGSVQETQYF; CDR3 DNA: TGCGCCAGCAGCACCGGGAGTGTTCAAGAGACCCAGTACTTC
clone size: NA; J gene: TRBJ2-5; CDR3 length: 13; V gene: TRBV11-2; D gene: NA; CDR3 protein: CASSFSSAETQYF; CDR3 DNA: TGTGCCAGCAGCTTTTCTAGCGCAGAGACCCAGTACTTC
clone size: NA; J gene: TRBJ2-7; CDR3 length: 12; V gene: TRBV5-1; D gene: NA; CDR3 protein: CASSLTQREQYF; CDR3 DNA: TGCGCCAGCAGCTTGACTCAGAGGGAGCAGTACTTC
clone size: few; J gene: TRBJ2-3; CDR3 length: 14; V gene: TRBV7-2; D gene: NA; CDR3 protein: CASTFSGVTDTQYF; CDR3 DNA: TGTGCCAGCACCTTTAGCGGCGTCACAGATACGCAGTATTTT